Listed here are 21 T cell receptor beta chains from one sample, sequenced in a study of neurological immune-mediated disorders (dated by TCRdb to the late 2010s). Receptors were amplified or captured by 5' RACE. The reads were generated on an Illumina HiSeq 2500. The public reads were quality trimmed at Q25 with fastp and then assembled into clones with MiXCR by TCRdb, keeping productive beta chains. All rows with the same CDR3 protein become a single entry with the most common DNA and genes. Present in this sample are roughly 100,000 distinct CDR3 sequences, roughly 3.3% of which were seen just once. The ten largest clones represent less than 3% of the sample. Sequencing used PBMCs. The receptors shown here come from a woman between 50 and 59 years old with multiple sclerosis.

This clonotype occurred many times. DNA for the CDR3: TGTGCCAGCAGCCTAAGCCGTGAGCAGTTCTTC. Encoded protein: CASSLSREQFF. This chain uses TRBV7-9 with TRBJ2-1; D remains ambiguous. V lost 5 bases, J lost 9 bases, and 8 bases lay in between. Per germline, CDR1 SEHNR and CDR2 FQNEAQ (reference sequence). There are 11 residues in the CDR3.

In the case of this clonotype: One junction end does not reproduce the germline sequence, and a read error may be involved. As DNA, the CDR3 is TGTGCCAGCAGTGTCACAGGAGATTCAACCCTCAACTTT. It yields the protein CASSVTGDSTLNF. The V gene is TRBV27, the J gene TRBJ1-6; possibly TRBD1 for D (5 bases). The CDR3 is made up of 13 amino acids. The V gene's germline CDR1 is MNHEY and CDR2 SMNVEV (reference sequence).

This clonotype has at least ten counts. The V and J genes are TRBV29-1 and TRBJ1-2; tentative D call: TRBD1 (6 bases). V was pared by 1 base and J by 3 bases, with 12 bases between. Germline CDR1 and CDR2: SQVTM and ANQGSEA. The CDR3 extends over 14 amino acids. CDR3 sequence reads: CSVEGRSGDYGYTF. CDR3 DNA sequence: TGCAGCGTTGAAGGTCGGTCAGGGGACTATGGCTACACCTTC.

This clonotype was seen ten or more times. The chain joins TRBV20-1 to TRBJ2-7, with 8 bases fitting TRBD1. CDR3 length equals 15 residues. The V segment lost 0 bases and the J segment 3 bases; nucleotides outside the gene matches: 7. Germline V gene sequence: CDR1 DFQATT, CDR2 SNEGSKA (reference sequence). CDR3 in amino acids: CSARDFRQGIYEQYF. The CDR3 bases are TGCAGTGCTAGAGACTTTCGACAGGGGATCTACGAGCAGTACTTC.

This clonotype was observed many times. The CDR3 region has the DNA TGCAGTGCTAGTCTCACCCGCGGACAGGGAAGGAACTATAATTCACCCCTCCACTTT. It specifies CSASLTRGQGRNYNSPLHF. The chain employs TRBV20-1 and TRBJ1-6, with 8 nucleotides matching TRBD1. Germline CDR1 reads DFQATT; CDR2 reads SNEGSKA (reference sequence). CDR3 length equals 19 residues. The J segment lost 3 bases and the V segment lost 3 bases, leaving 16 bases of the junction unmatched.

There are many counts of this clonotype. The chain recombines TRBV20-1 with TRBJ1-3; possibly TRBD1 for D (5 bases). The germline gives CDR1 DFQATT, CDR2 SNEGSKA (reference sequence). Trimming left V 3 bases short and J 0 bases short, with 9 bases between. CDR3 length: 14 residues. The CDR3 DNA is TGCAGTGCTAGCACAGGCAACTCTGGAAACACCATATATTTT. Its protein is CSASTGNSGNTIYF.

This clonotype was recorded at least ten times. The V and J genes are TRBV3-1 and TRBJ2-7, with 13 bases lining up with TRBD2. This CDR3 comprises 15 residues. Germline loops: CDR1 LGHDT, CDR2 YNNKEL (reference sequence). Germline trimming cut 4 bases from V and 2 bases from J; bases unmatched to any gene: 2. The chain's CDR3 is CASSPGLAGTYEQYF. CDR3 nucleotide sequence: TGTGCCAGCAGCCCGGGACTAGCGGGGACCTACGAGCAGTACTTC.

This clonotype showed up many times. This chain joins TRBV18 and TRBJ1-3, with D unclear. Trimming took off 4 bases at V and 0 bases at J, with 16 bases between the two ends. The CDR3 is 17 residues long. CDR1 is KGHSH, CDR2 LQKENI, per germline. The CDR3 nucleotides are TGTGCCAGCTCACTAATGATCCGGGAGAGCTCTGGAAACACCATATATTTT. Its translation: CASSLMIRESSGNTIYF. Looking up the rest from reference TRBV18 and TRBJ1-3 gives the full variable domain: NAGVMQNPRHLVRRRGQEARLRCSPMKGHSHVYWYRQLPEEGLKFMVYLQKENIIDESGMPKERFSAEFPKEGPSILRIQQVVRGDSAAYFCASSLMIRESSGNTIYFGEGSWLTVV.

This clonotype was observed a few times. A much larger clone sits a single nucleotide away, making a read error possible. The chain has TRBV7-9 and TRBJ2-6; the D gene could be TRBD1 or TRBD2 (5 bases each). This CDR3 contains 18 residues. Germline lookup yields CDR1 SEHNR and CDR2 FQNEAQ (reference sequence). V lost 5 bases to trimming and J lost 4 bases, with 21 bases between them. In DNA, the CDR3 is TGTGCCAGCAGCCGAACCGGGAAAGGGGTAACGGGGGCCAACGTCCTGACTTTC. Its protein product is CASSRTGKGVTGANVLTF.

The sample holds many counts of this clonotype. CDR3 protein: CASSSASGGEQFF. DNA of the CDR3: TGTGCCAGCAGCTCCGCTAGCGGGGGGGAGCAGTTCTTC. This chain joins TRBV7-2 and TRBJ2-1; TRBD2 aligns across 11 bases. Germline V gene data show CDR1 as SGHTA and CDR2 as FQGNSA. The CDR3 covers 13 residues. V shed 4 bases and J 10 bases; nucleotides not matched to a gene: 3.

This clonotype was counted ten times or more. The CDR3 is CSAREGSRTQHF. In DNA, the CDR3 is TGCAGTGCTAGAGAAGGGTCCAGAACCCAGCATTTT. The V call is TRBV20-1, the J call TRBJ1-5; D gene ambiguous. V was pared by 0 bases and J by 11 bases, with 11 bases between. The CDR3 contains 12 residues. Germline assignment: CDR1 DFQATT and CDR2 SNEGSKA (reference sequence).

This clonotype occurred many times. The chain recombines TRBV7-2 with TRBJ2-5; 11 bases line up with TRBD2. The junction had 2 bases not matched to a gene; V was cut back by 8 bases and J by 0 bases. Germline V lookup: CDR1 SGHTA, CDR2 FQGNSA. The CDR3 covers 14 residues. CDR3 in DNA: TGTGCCAGCGGACTAGCGGGCAACCAAGAGACCCAGTACTTC. This sequence encodes CASGLAGNQETQYF.

This clonotype was counted at least ten times. V and J are TRBV20-1 and TRBJ2-3, with D maybe TRBD2 (6 bases). The CDR3 extends over 14 amino acids. Trimming shortened V by 6 bases and J by 0 bases, and 13 bases separated the two germline ends. Germline CDR1 reads DFQATT; CDR2 reads SNEGSKA (reference sequence). The CDR3 loop is CSATAGISTDTQYF. The DNA of the CDR3 is TGCAGTGCAACCGCGGGGATTAGCACAGATACGCAGTATTTT.

This clonotype was counted many times. The rearrangement joins TRBV5-1 to TRBJ1-5; 7 bases map to TRBD1. Germline V gives CDR1 SGHRS, CDR2 YFSETQ. The CDR3 covers 15 residues. V shed 4 bases and J 3 bases; nucleotides not matched to a gene: 7. The CDR3 DNA follows: TGCGCCAGCAGCCCGGGACAGAGTACCAATCAGCCCCAGCATTTT. As protein: CASSPGQSTNQPQHF.

This clonotype was detected ten times or more. This rearrangement joins TRBV10-3 to TRBJ1-1; D perhaps matches TRBD1 (5 bases). Between the trimmed V and J ends, which lost 2 bases and 5 bases, there was a span of 12 bases. The V gene's germline CDR1 is ENHRY and CDR2 SYGVKD. This CDR3 is 14 amino acids long. Here the CDR3 reads CAISEPKGTTEAFF. Here the CDR3 DNA reads TGTGCCATCAGTGAGCCGAAAGGGACGACTGAAGCTTTCTTT.

This clonotype showed up many times. V is TRBV5-1 and J is TRBJ2-5; D call uncertain. The CDR3 consists of 14 residues. With 2 bases removed from V and 3 bases from J, the gap between germline ends came to 11 bases. Germline CDR1 and CDR2: SGHRS and YFSETQ. The CDR3 loop reads CASSFDSWKETQYF. CDR3 coding DNA: TGCGCCAGCAGCTTTGACTCCTGGAAAGAGACCCAGTACTTC.

There are many counts of this clonotype. The chain has TRBV20-1 and TRBJ2-7; a weak D match, TRBD1 (6 bases). This CDR3 region has 13 residues. V dropped 3 bases and J dropped 3 bases, with 12 bases sitting between them. In germline, CDR1 is DFQATT, CDR2 SNEGSKA (reference sequence). CDR3 nucleotides: TGCAGTGCTAGTACTGGACAGTTCTACGAGCAGTACTTC. Its translation: CSASTGQFYEQYF.

This clonotype was detected ten times or more. V is TRBV20-1 and J is TRBJ2-3, with TRBD2 matching 10 bases. CDR1 is DFQATT, CDR2 SNEGSKA, per germline (reference sequence). This CDR3 is 17 amino acids long. J lost 0 bases, V lost 6 bases, and 12 bases had no gene match. CDR3 nucleotide sequence: TGCAGTGCCGAAATAGCGGGGGGTTTAGCTAGCACAGATACGCAGTATTTT. Residues: CSAEIAGGLASTDTQYF.

This clonotype has a count of ten or more. The V and J genes are TRBV12-3 or TRBV12-4 and TRBJ2-2, with D unresolved. The CDR3 sequence is 10 residues long. V was cut by 3 bases and J by 8 bases, with 1 base left in between. The CDR3 is CASSFGELFF. In DNA, the CDR3 is TGTGCCAGCAGTTTTGGGGAGCTGTTTTTT.

This clonotype was seen ten or more times. The chain is built from TRBV20-1 and TRBJ2-3; D perhaps matches TRBD2 (6 bases). Germline values: CDR1 DFQATT, CDR2 SNEGSKA (reference sequence). CDR3 length: 15 residues. V shed 6 bases and J shed 11 bases, with 27 bases lying between them. In nucleotides, the CDR3 is TGCAGTGCCTCTCCTAGCGCCAACCAGGTCGGTGAGCAGTATTTT. Amino acid sequence: CSASPSANQVGEQYF.

This clonotype was detected many times. The chain is built from TRBV20-1 and TRBJ1-5, with TRBD1 matching over 7 bases. This CDR3 spans 13 amino acids. CDR1 and CDR2 from the germline V gene are DFQATT and SNEGSKA (reference sequence). J lost 8 bases, V lost 5 bases, and 9 bases had no gene match. This CDR3 is CSASRTGGEPQHF. Written as DNA, the CDR3 is TGCAGTGCTTCCCGGACAGGCGGGGAGCCCCAGCATTTT.